This T cell receptor (beta chain) was observed in a study of Tregs in tolerant kidney transplant recipients. General study results and limits: For some patients, primers changed over time, blocking nucleotide-level comparison. The small number of patients limits these findings pending further validation. Donor-specific Treg expansion exceeded global Treg expansion in tolerant patients, suggesting antigen drive.

The CDR3 loop spans 14 amino acids. V trimming: 4 bases; J trimming: 3 bases; junction bases outside the gene matches: 3. Germline lookup yields CDR1 KGHSH and CDR2 LQKENI. A remark on this clone: Its cognate antigen is unknown.

The data were produced by immunoSEQ multiplex PCR, yet TCRdb's version contains in-frame clones alone and is incomplete. This table holds about 100,000 clones, nearly 90% found once. CD4+CD25+CD127- Tregs, CD4+CD25- non-Tregs, CD4 and CD8 cells were sorted. The chain is built from TRBV18 and TRBJ1-2; 9 bases match TRBD1. The receptor was isolated from a human donor who received a combined kidney and bone marrow transplant. The material sequenced was CD4+ T cells from blood, taken before the transplant. The CDR3: CASSQRDRDYGYTF. CDR3 sequence (DNA): TGTGCCAGCTCACAGCGGGACAGGGACTATGGCTACACCTTC.